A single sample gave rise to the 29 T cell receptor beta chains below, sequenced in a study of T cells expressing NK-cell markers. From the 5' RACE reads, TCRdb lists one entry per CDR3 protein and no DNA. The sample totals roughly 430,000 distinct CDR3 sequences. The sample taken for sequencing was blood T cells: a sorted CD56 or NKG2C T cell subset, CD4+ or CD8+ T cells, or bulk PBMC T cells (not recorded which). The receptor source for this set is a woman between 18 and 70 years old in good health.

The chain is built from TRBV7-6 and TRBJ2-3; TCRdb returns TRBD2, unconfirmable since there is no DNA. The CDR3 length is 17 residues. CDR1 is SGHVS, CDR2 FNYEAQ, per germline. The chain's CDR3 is CASSLAASGSRTDTQYF.

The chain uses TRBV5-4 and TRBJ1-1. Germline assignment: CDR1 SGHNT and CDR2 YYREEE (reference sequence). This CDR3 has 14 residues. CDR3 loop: CASSLDRRDTEAFF.

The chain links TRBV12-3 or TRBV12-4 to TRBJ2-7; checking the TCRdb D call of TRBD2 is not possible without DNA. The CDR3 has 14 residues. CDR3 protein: CASSLLVGGYEQYF.

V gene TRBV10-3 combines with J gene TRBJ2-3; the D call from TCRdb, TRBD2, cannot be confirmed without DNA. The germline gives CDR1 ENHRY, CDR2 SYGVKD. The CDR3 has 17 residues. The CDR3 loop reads CAISGQTATSGTDTQYF.

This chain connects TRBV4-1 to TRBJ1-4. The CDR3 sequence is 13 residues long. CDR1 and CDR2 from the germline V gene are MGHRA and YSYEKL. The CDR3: CASSRGVVEKLFF.

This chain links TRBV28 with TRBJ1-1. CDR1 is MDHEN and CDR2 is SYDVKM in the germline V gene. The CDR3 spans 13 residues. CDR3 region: CASSLMGGAEAFF.

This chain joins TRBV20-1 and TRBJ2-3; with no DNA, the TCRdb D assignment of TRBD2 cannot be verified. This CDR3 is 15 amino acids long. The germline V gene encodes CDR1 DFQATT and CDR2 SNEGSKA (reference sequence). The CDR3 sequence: CSAPEGGDGTDTQYF.

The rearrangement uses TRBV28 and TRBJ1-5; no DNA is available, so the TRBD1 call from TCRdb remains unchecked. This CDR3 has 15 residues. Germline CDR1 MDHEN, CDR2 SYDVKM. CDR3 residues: CASSFPPGGSQPQHF.

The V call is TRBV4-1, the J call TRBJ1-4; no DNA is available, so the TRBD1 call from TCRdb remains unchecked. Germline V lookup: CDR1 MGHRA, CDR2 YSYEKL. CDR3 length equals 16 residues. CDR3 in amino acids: CASSQLPGQGNEKLFF.

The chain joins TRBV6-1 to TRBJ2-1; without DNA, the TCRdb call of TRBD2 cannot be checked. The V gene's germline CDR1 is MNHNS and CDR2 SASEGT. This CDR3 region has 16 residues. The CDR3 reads CASMGLRGGSYNEQFF.

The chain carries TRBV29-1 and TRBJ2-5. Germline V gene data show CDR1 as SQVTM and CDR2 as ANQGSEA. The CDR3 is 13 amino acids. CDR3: CSVEGPVGETQYF.

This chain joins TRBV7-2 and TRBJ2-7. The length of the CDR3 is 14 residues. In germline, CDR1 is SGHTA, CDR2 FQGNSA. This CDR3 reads CSSSSRVGQYEQYF.

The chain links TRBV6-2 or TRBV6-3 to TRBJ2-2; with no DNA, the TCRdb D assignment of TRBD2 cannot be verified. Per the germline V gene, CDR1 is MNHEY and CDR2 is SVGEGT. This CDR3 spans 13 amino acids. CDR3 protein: CASSSVSTGELFF.

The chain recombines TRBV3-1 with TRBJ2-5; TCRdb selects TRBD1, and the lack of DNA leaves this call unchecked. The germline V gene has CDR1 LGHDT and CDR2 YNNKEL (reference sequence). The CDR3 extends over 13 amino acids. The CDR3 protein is CASSQGAKETQYF.

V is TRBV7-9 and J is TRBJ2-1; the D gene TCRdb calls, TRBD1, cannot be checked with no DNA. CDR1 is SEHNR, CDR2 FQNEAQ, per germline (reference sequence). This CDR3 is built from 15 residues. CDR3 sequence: CASSRRDIINLEQFF.

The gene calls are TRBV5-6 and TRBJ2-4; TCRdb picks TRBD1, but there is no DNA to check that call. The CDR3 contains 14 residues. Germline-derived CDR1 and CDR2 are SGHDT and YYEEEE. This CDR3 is CASSLAGVKNIQYF.

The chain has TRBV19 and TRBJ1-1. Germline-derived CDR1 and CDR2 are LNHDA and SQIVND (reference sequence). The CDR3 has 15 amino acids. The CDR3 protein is CASSAPGPQDTEAFF.

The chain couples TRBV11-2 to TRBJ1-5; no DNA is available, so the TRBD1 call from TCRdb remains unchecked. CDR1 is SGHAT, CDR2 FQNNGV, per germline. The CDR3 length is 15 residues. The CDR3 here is CASSQGGERNQPQHF.

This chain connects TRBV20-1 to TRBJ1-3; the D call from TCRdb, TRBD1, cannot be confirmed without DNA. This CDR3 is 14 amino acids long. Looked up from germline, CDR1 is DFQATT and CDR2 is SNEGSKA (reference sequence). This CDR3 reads CSAKKTGTGNTIYF.

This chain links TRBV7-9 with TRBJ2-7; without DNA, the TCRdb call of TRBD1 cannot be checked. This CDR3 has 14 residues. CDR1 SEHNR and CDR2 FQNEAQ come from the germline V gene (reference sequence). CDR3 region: CASSPKGIHYEQYF.

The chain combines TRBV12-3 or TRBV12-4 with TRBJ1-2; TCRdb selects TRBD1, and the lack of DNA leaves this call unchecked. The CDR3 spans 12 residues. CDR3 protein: CASRPNRQGTTF.

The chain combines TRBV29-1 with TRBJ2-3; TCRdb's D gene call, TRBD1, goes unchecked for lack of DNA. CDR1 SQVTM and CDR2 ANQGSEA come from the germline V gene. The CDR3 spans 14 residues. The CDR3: CSVLDRPGTDTQYF.

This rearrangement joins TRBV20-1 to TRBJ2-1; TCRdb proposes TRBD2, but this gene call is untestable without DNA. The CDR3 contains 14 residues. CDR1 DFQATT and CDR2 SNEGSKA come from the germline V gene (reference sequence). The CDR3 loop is CSAGSGSGYNEQFF.

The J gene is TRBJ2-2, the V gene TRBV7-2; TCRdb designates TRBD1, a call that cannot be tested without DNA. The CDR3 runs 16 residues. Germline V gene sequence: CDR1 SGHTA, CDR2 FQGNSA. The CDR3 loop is CASSLGIGSNTGELFF.

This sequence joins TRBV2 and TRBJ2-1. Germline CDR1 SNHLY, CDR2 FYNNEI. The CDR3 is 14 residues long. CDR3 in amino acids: CASIAASSYNEQFF. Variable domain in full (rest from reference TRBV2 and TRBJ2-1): EPEVTQTPSHQVTQMGQEVILRCVPISNHLYFYWYRQILGQKVEFLVSFYNNEISEKSEIFDDQFSVERPDGSNFTLKIRSTKLEDSAMYFCASIAASSYNEQFFGPGTRLTVL.

The CDR3 sequence: CASSLAGGYNEKLFF. This chain uses TRBV12-3 or TRBV12-4 with TRBJ1-4; checking the TCRdb D call of TRBD1 is not possible without DNA. CDR3 length: 15 residues.

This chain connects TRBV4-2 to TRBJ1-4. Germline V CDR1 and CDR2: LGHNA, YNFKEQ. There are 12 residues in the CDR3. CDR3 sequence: CASSQINEKLFF.

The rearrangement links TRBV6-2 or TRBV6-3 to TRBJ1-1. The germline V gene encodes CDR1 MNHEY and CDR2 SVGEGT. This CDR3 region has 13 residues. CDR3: CASSWGENTEAFF.

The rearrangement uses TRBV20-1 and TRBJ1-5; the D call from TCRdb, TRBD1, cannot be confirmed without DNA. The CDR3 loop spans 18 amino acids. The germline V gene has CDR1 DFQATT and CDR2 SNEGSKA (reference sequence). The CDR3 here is CSADEEGERGYSNQPQHF.